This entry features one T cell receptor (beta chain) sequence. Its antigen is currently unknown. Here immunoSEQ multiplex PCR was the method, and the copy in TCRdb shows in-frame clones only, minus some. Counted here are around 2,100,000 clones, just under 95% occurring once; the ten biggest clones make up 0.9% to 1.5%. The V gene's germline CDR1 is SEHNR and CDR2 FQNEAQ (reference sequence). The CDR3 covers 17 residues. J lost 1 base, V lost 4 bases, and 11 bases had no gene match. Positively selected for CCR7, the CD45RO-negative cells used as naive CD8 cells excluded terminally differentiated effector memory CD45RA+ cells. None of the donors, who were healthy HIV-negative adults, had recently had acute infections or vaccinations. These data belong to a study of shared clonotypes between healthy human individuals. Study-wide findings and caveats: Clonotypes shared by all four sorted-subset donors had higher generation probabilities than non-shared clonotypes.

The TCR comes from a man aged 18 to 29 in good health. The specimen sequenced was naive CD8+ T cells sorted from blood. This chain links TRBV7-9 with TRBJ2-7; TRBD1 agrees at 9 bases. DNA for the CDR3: TGTGCCAGCAGCTCCCCGTCGGACAGGGGAATTTCCTACGAGCAGTACTTC. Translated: CASSSPSDRGISYEQYF.